This T cell receptor (beta chain) was obtained from a study of shared clonotypes between healthy human individuals (TCRdb year 2020). About the full investigation: The cohort included a few men and two women between 18 and 49 years of age. The study deeply sequenced blood TCR repertoires of about five healthy adults to estimate repertoire size and the extent of clonotype sharing between individuals. For each donor, three plates each were used for CD4 naive and CD4 memory, two plates were used for CD8 naive, and one plate was used for CD8 memory. Per donor, leukapheresis produced somewhere between about 0.8 and 9 billion PBMCs. To increase sequencing depth and limit assay-specific biases, different laboratories used diverse techniques to prepare libraries and sequence TCR repertoires.

Using the deep immunoSEQ assay, TCR CDR3 regions were amplified from genomic DNA by multiplex PCR. Extracted genomic DNA from each cell subset was distributed evenly across all wells of several immunoSEQ 96-well plates, and each plate was treated as a replicate. For sorted subsets, 200 ng of genomic DNA, equivalent to 25,000 to 30,000 T cell genomes, went into each replicate PCR. Purified libraries were measured with a Qubit 3.0 fluorometer, size-checked on a Bioanalyzer 2100, and measured again with the KAPA Library Quantification kit. Each immunoSEQ 96-well plate was sequenced on its own single-read 150-cycle Illumina NextSeq 550 flow cell. The authors' analysis ran thus. Because the immunoSEQ output included only junctional sequences and no quality scores, the filtering could not be the same as the filtering used for full-length reads. Sequences were annotated with PyIR, a Python wrapper for IgBLAST v1.9, and V/J genes and CDR3 were assigned using IMGT germline references. Any read was removed if the V/J assignment was weak (E-value above 1e-6), the CDR3 was missing, or the read contained stop codons, out-of-frame junctions, or ambiguous translated residues. A V3J clonotype was defined by an identical inferred V gene, J gene, and CDR3 amino acid sequence. Percentage overlap between repertoires was computed as shared unique clonotypes divided by the size of the smaller repertoire. RTK rarefaction, the Chao1 estimator, and Recon v2.1 estimates of unobserved clonotypes were used to assess repertoire richness. Generation probabilities were computed with OLGA for all TCRbeta clonotypes obtained by the gDNA method from several donors. TCRdb provides this immuneACCESS table in a form limited to in-frame rearrangements. Some clones are lacking; in checked studies, under half of them reflect an unresolved V gene, and why the rest are absent is not known. V, J and clone size reflect that table, while D and trimming were determined from the DNA. Across this sample there are hundreds of thousands of clones, with about 91% seen only once. 20% to 25% of the sample is in the top ten clones.

Study-wide findings and limitations: Because the study included a small number of donors, the genetic and exposure-history diversity represented was limited. Rarefaction of sorted-subset datasets indicated incomplete sequencing despite the large sequencing depth. Pairwise subsampling led to the expectation that sequencing depth would affect the degree of clonotype sharing among donors. Sampling was restricted to blood, and TCR repertoires in tissues likely differ from the TCR repertoires found in blood. Approximately 5% of naive CD4, 3% to 4% of naive CD8, 2.3% of memory CD4, and about 0.4% of memory CD8 clonotypes were shared across several donors. Compared with non-shared clonotypes, clonotypes shared by all four sorted-subset donors had higher generation probabilities. Estimated clonotype richness was generally larger for naive than for memory subsets.

This clone was counted a single time. It lacks a known antigen. No quality values exist for individual bases; no much larger clone is one base distant. From a lookup of the germline V gene, CDR1 and CDR2 are SGHVS and FNYEAQ. Its CDR3 holds 16 amino acids, cysteine through phenylalanine. Just the 48-base CDR3 DNA is kept, in frame starting at base 1. The V end gives up 4 bases and the J end 0 bases, leaving 3 bases in the junction not matched to a gene. CD8 naive samples were obtained by positive selection for CCR7 among CD45RO-negative cells, yielding a CD45RA+CCR7+ population from which TemRA cells were excluded. The donors were healthy, HIV-negative adults who had no recently reported acute infections or vaccinations. All donors were Caucasian adults living in Nashville, Tennessee, USA. After blood collection by leukapheresis, PBMCs were isolated using Ficoll-Histopaque density gradient centrifugation and then cryopreserved in the vapor phase of liquid nitrogen. Purity and quantity of every magnetically sorted T cell population were checked by analytical flow cytometry. Each sorted fraction had its genomic DNA isolated and then quantified by UV absorbance on a Nanodrop 2000c.

The chain is made from TRBV7-6 and TRBJ2-1; TRBD2 lines up with 10 middle nucleotides. The receptor's source is a man younger than 40 in good health. The source material was naive CD8+ T cells sorted from blood. Explained via the paper, the cell subset or site label denotes: CD45RA+CCR7+. CDR3 sequence: CASSSPSGSSYNEQFF. The DNA sequence is given as TGTGCCAGCAGCTCCCCTAGCGGGAGCTCCTACAATGAGCAGTTCTTC. Reference TRBV7-6 and TRBJ2-1 genes cover what lies past the CDR3, so the full variable domain is GAGVSQSPRYKVTKRGQDVALRCDPISGHVSLYWYRQALGQGPEFLTYFNYEAQQDKSGLPNDRFSAERPEGSISTLTIQRTEQRDSAMYRCASSSPSGSSYNEQFFGPGTRLTVL.